Below, 26 T cell receptor beta chains from the same sample are listed, as sequenced in a study of blood T cell repertoires in COVID-19. The data were produced by immunoSEQ multiplex PCR, yet TCRdb's version contains in-frame clones alone and is incomplete. The data hold roughly 140,000 clones, with 84% observed a single time. The sample taken for sequencing was PBMCs or T cells enriched from blood (not recorded which). The source is a man aged 45-60 years in a cohort exposed to, infected with or recovered from COVID-19 (not recorded which).

This chain's CDR3 is CASSQPGLAGEEQYF. The CDR3 nucleotides read TGTGCCAGCAGCCAGCCGGGACTAGCGGGAGAGGAGCAGTACTTC. The chain uses TRBV5-6 and TRBJ2-7, with 14 bases aligning to TRBD2. The germline V gene encodes CDR1 SGHDT and CDR2 YYEEEE. V lost 4 bases and J lost 7; bases outside the gene matches: 7. CDR3 length equals 15 residues.

The chain combines TRBV7-9 with TRBJ2-7; 7 positions match TRBD2. The CDR3 consists of 18 residues. The V gene end was trimmed by 5 bases and the J gene end by 3 bases; junction bases not matched to a gene: 19. Germline assignment: CDR1 SEHNR and CDR2 FQNEAQ (reference sequence). The CDR3 DNA reads as TGTGCCAGCAGCCATAGGGAGGGAATATCCGGAAATAACTACGAGCAGTACTTC. It is translated as CASSHREGISGNNYEQYF.

The rearrangement uses TRBV7-8 and TRBJ1-1; TRBD1 agrees at 8 bases. The length of the CDR3 is 15 residues. The germline V gene has CDR1 SGHVS and CDR2 FQNEAQ. The V segment lost 1 base and the J segment 5 bases; nucleotides outside the gene matches: 6. The CDR3: CASSLEGQVNTEAFF. The CDR3 DNA reads TGTGCCAGCAGCTTAGAGGGACAGGTTAATACTGAAGCTTTCTTT.

The rearrangement joins TRBV11-2 to TRBJ2-3, with a possible D match to TRBD2 (6 bases). This CDR3 is built from 14 residues. V lost 1 base and J lost 5, with 10 bases in between. Germline loops: CDR1 SGHAT, CDR2 FQNNGV. CDR3 sequence: CASSLGDSLDTQYF. In DNA form, the CDR3 reads TGTGCCAGCAGCTTAGGGGACTCGCTAGATACGCAGTATTTT.

The rearrangement links TRBV14 to TRBJ2-1, with 10 nucleotides matching TRBD2. Germline V gene data show CDR1 as SGHDN and CDR2 as FVKESK. This CDR3 comprises 16 residues. V was clipped by 4 bases and J by 10 bases; unmatched bases: 13. This CDR3 is CASSPGASGRAGEQFF. The CDR3 coding sequence is TGTGCCAGCAGCCCCGGGGCAAGCGGGAGGGCCGGGGAGCAGTTCTTC.

The chain has TRBV5-1 and TRBJ1-6; 7 positions match TRBD1. J lost 8 bases, V lost 4 bases, and 12 bases had no gene match. This CDR3 has 16 residues. The germline CDR1 and CDR2 sequences are SGHRS and YFSETQ. CDR3 residues: CASSESTGTVYSPLHF. In nucleotides, the CDR3 is TGCGCCAGCAGCGAATCAACCGGGACAGTATATTCACCCCTCCACTTT.

This clone was counted between two and nine times. The chain is built from TRBV7-2 and TRBJ2-2, with D unclear. Germline assignment: CDR1 SGHTA and CDR2 FQGNSA. The CDR3 length is 13 residues. The ends were cut back, 1 base at V and 6 bases at J, with 6 bases in the middle. CDR3 loop: CASSLVNSGELFF. The CDR3 DNA reads TGTGCCAGCAGCTTAGTCAATTCCGGGGAGCTGTTTTTT.

V usage is TRBV10-3 and J usage is TRBJ1-2; no firm D call. Between the trimmed V and J ends, which lost 6 bases and 8 bases, there was a span of 16 bases. Germline-derived CDR1 and CDR2 are ENHRY and SYGVKD. The CDR3 has 13 residues. This CDR3 is CAISLLNSQGYTF. The CDR3 nucleotides are TGTGCCATCAGCTTACTAAATTCTCAGGGCTACACCTTC.

The chain employs TRBV20-1 and TRBJ2-1; D gene unclear. Germline V lookup: CDR1 DFQATT, CDR2 SNEGSKA (reference sequence). The V end was cut by 3 bases, the J end by 4 bases, with 7 bases between. The CDR3 has 12 amino acids. CDR3 in DNA: TGCAGTGCTAGTACCGGGTACAATGAGCAGTTCTTC. It translates to CSASTGYNEQFF.

The CDR3 here is CASSNSGTGQETQYF. Here the CDR3 DNA reads TGTGCCAGTAGTAACTCCGGGACAGGCCAAGAGACCCAGTACTTC. V usage is TRBV19 and J usage is TRBJ2-5; 8 bases match TRBD1. Trimming at V came to 4 bases and at J to 1 base, leaving 5 bases not matched to a gene. This CDR3 is 15 amino acids long. Germline CDR1 LNHDA, CDR2 SQIVND (reference sequence).

This clone has a single count. The gene calls are TRBV6-1 and TRBJ1-1, with D maybe TRBD1 (6 bases). V gave up 0 bases and J gave up 5 bases, with 16 bases separating them. CDR3 length: 16 amino acids. Per germline, CDR1 MNHNS and CDR2 SASEGT. CDR3 DNA sequence: TGTGCCAGCAGTGAAGCGGGGACATATGTGAGGACTGAAGCTTTCTTT. It encodes CASSEAGTYVRTEAFF.

The chain uses TRBV11-2 and TRBJ2-3, with a tentative D call TRBD2 (6 bases). This CDR3 region has 16 residues. In germline, CDR1 is SGHAT, CDR2 FQNNGV. The V and J ends lost 3 bases and 4 bases respectively, with 17 bases between them. The CDR3 region is CASSFRGGAGADTQYF. In DNA form, the CDR3 reads TGTGCCAGCAGCTTTAGGGGCGGGGCTGGGGCAGATACGCAGTATTTT.

The chain combines TRBV15 with TRBJ2-4; D is perhaps TRBD2 (6 bases). The CDR3 contains 13 residues. The germline V gene encodes CDR1 LNHNV and CDR2 YYDKDF (reference sequence). Between the trimmed V and J ends, which lost 8 bases and 8 bases, there was a span of 16 bases. CDR3 sequence (DNA): TGTGCCACCCGGGGGATTCTAGGGGACATTCAGTACTTC. This codes for CATRGILGDIQYF.

The chain couples TRBV6-5 to TRBJ1-2; tentatively, D is TRBD1 (6 bases). CDR3 length equals 13 residues. CDR1 is MNHEY, CDR2 SVGAGI, per germline. V lost 7 bases and J lost 4, with 13 bases in between. The CDR3 DNA reads TGTGCCAGCATTCCGGACAGACTCTATGGCTACACCTTC. Translated, it gives CASIPDRLYGYTF.

The V and J genes are TRBV7-9 and TRBJ2-1; 10 bases map to TRBD1. This CDR3 is 16 amino acids long. Germline V gene lookup returns CDR1 SEHNR and CDR2 FQNEAQ (reference sequence). V trimming: 2 bases; J trimming: 4 bases; junction bases outside the gene matches: 5. Here the CDR3 reads CASSLSQGQGYNEQFF. CDR3 nucleotide sequence: TGTGCCAGCAGCTTAAGTCAGGGACAGGGGTACAATGAGCAGTTCTTC.

The rearrangement links TRBV7-9 to TRBJ1-2; TRBD1 matches at 7 bases. The CDR3 runs 15 residues. Unmatched junction bases numbered 13, after V lost 5 bases and J lost 7 bases. CDR1 and CDR2 from the germline V gene are SEHNR and FQNEAQ (reference sequence). This CDR3 reads CASSLGTDPMRGYTF. The CDR3 DNA reads as TGTGCCAGCAGCCTGGGGACAGATCCTATGCGTGGCTACACCTTC.

This chain connects TRBV5-8 to TRBJ1-5; D unresolved. The V end was cut by 0 bases, the J end by 7 bases, with 11 bases between. The length of the CDR3 is 14 residues. From germline, CDR1 is SGHTS and CDR2 YDEGEE. CDR3 DNA sequence: TGTGCCAGCAGCTTGGGTGTCCGAGGGCAGCCCCAGCATTTT. Translating it yields CASSLGVRGQPQHF.

J is TRBJ2-7 and V is TRBV5-1, with TRBD1 identical over 10 bases. The CDR3 runs to 14 residues. Germline CDR1 and CDR2: SGHRS and YFSETQ. V lost 3 bases to trimming and J lost 5 bases; unmatched junction nucleotides: 5. The CDR3, as DNA: TGCGCCAGCAGCTGGGGACAGGGGTTTAACGAGCAGTACTTC. Amino acids: CASSWGQGFNEQYF.

A note on this clone: This sample also contains other DNA sequences that code for the same CDR3. This chain uses TRBV5-1 with TRBJ2-7; a possible D gene is TRBD1 (6 bases). There are 15 residues in the CDR3. Trimming took off 0 bases at V and 0 bases at J, with 10 bases between the two ends. In germline, CDR1 is SGHRS, CDR2 YFSETQ. The CDR3 loop reads CASSLATGSSYEQYF. The CDR3 coding sequence is TGCGCCAGCAGCTTGGCCACAGGGAGCTCCTACGAGCAGTACTTC.

This clone was recorded only once. The CDR3 sequence is CSVPGQGAAEQFF. CDR3 in DNA: TGCAGCGTTCCAGGACAGGGGGCGGCGGAGCAGTTCTTC. The rearrangement joins TRBV29-1 to TRBJ2-1; TRBD1 aligns across 11 bases. V shed 5 bases and J 10 bases; nucleotides not matched to a gene: 7. Germline assignment: CDR1 SQVTM and CDR2 ANQGSEA. There are 13 residues in the CDR3.

This sequence joins TRBV24-1 and TRBJ2-1, with TRBD1 matching over 9 bases. The V segment lost 4 bases and the J segment 2 bases; nucleotides outside the gene matches: 8. The germline CDR1 and CDR2 sequences are KGHDR and SFDVKD. This CDR3 has 17 residues. CDR3 sequence: CATSDQRTGETYNEQFF. The DNA for the CDR3 is TGTGCCACCAGTGACCAACGGACAGGGGAGACCTACAATGAGCAGTTCTTC.

The chain carries TRBV7-2 and TRBJ1-6; D is ambiguous. Trimming removed 4 bases at V and 5 bases at J, with 15 bases between. The CDR3 sequence is 16 residues long. CDR1 is SGHTA and CDR2 is FQGNSA in the germline V gene. The CDR3 loop is CASSYDIGLDNSPLHF. The CDR3, as DNA: TGTGCCAGCAGCTACGACATAGGCCTGGATAATTCACCCCTCCACTTT. Combining the CDR3 with reference TRBV7-2 and TRBJ1-6 gives the whole variable domain GAGVSQSPSNKVTEKGKDVELRCDPISGHTALYWYRQSLGQGLEFLIYFQGNSAPDKSGLPSDRFSAERTGGSVSTLTIQRTQQEDSAVYLCASSYDIGLDNSPLHFGNGTRLTVT.

The chain joins TRBV19 to TRBJ1-5; D may be TRBD1 (5 bases). This CDR3 has 14 amino acids. Germline-derived CDR1 and CDR2 are LNHDA and SQIVND (reference sequence). V was cut by 7 bases and J by 6 bases, with 16 bases left in between. The CDR3 is CASTTVGGGQPQHF. CDR3 nucleotide sequence: TGTGCCAGTACCACGGTGGGGGGGGGTCAGCCCCAGCATTTT. Looking up the rest from reference TRBV19 and TRBJ1-5 gives the full variable domain: DGGITQSPKYLFRKEGQNVTLSCEQNLNHDAMYWYRQDPGQGLRLIYYSQIVNDFQKGDIAEGYSVSREKKESFPLTVTSAQKNPTAFYLCASTTVGGGQPQHFGDGTRLSIL.

This clone came up a few times. The V gene is TRBV11-3, the J gene TRBJ1-5; TRBD1 aligns across 7 bases. Germline trimming cut 5 bases from V and 2 bases from J; bases unmatched to any gene: 12. The CDR3 is made up of 17 amino acids. Germline lookup yields CDR1 SGHNT and CDR2 YENEEA. CDR3 sequence: CASSQKEVQGRNQPQHF. In nucleotides, the CDR3 is TGTGCCAGCAGCCAAAAGGAAGTACAGGGGCGCAATCAGCCCCAGCATTTT.

The chain combines TRBV30 with TRBJ2-7; D possibly corresponds to TRBD1 (5 bases). Looked up from germline, CDR1 is GTSNPN and CDR2 is SVGIG (reference sequence). This CDR3 spans 14 amino acids. The germline V and J ends were trimmed by 4 bases and 7 bases, with 20 bases remaining between them. In nucleotides, the CDR3 is TGTGCCTGGACTGCCGTCCGGGCAGGACAAGAGCAGTACTTC. This gives the protein CAWTAVRAGQEQYF.

This rearrangement joins TRBV6-1 to TRBJ2-3; 10 bases align to TRBD2. This CDR3 region has 15 residues. With V trimmed by 5 bases and J by 5 bases, 7 bases remained unmatched. The germline V gene encodes CDR1 MNHNS and CDR2 SASEGT. CDR3 sequence reads: CASSSSGRAGDTQYF. CDR3 nucleotide sequence: TGTGCCAGCAGTTCCAGCGGGAGGGCCGGAGATACGCAGTATTTT.